This T cell receptor (beta chain) derives from a study of shared clonotypes between healthy human individuals. Whole-study context: Those who served as donors were a couple of women and three men between the ages of 18 and 49. The study used three CD4 naive, three CD4 memory, two CD8 naive and one CD8 memory plate per donor. Study-wide points: The naive CD4 repertoires of a few donors were compared, and 5% to 6.5% of clonotypes were shared. Rarefaction showed that sequencing of sorted subsets was incomplete (despite large depth).

The assay was immunoSEQ multiplex PCR, and TCRdb's table has in-frame clones only and misses some. The repertoire includes 760,000 or so clones, approximately 97% of them detected once, and around 0.21% sits in the top ten. About this clone: Its antigen is currently unknown.

Germline CDR1 reads SGHRS; CDR2 reads YFSETQ. This CDR3 spans 14 amino acids. Deletions cut 5 bases from V and 0 bases from J, with 10 bases between. CD45RO negativity and positive selection for CCR7 defined naive CD8 cells, a population that excluded terminally differentiated effector memory CD45RA+ cells. The chain carries TRBV5-1 and TRBJ2-3; D is perhaps TRBD1 or TRBD2 (5 bases each). The source is a man aged 25-40 years in good health. The sequenced material came from naive CD8+ T cells sorted from blood. The CDR3 coding sequence is TGCGCCAGCAGTGGAAGGGACAGCACAGATACGCAGTATTTT. Its translation is CASSGRDSTDTQYF.